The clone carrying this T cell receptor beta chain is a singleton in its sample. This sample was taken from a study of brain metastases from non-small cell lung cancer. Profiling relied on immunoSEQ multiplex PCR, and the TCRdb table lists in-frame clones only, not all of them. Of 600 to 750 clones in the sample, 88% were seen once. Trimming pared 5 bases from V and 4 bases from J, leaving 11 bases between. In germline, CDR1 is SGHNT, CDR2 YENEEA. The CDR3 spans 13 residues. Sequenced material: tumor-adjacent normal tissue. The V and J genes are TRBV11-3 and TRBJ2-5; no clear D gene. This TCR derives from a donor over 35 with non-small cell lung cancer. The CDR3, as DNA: TGTGCCAGCAGCATCGGACCCGGAGAGACCCAGTACTTC. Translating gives CASSIGPGETQYF.